Listed below are T cell receptor beta chains from one sample, sequenced in a study of T cell changes during pregnancy in multiple sclerosis. This table comes from immunoSEQ multiplex PCR, and its TCRdb copy is limited to in-frame clones, with some not included. The data contain tens of thousands of clones, about 94% of them singletons. Sequencing was performed on peripheral blood, taken in the third trimester of pregnancy. These receptors came from a female donor in good health, enrolled as a control in a pregnancy study. Both conserved end residues are part of each CDR3. D genes are given only for firm matches. Where a row states a size, it is once, few, many or the class of an expanded clone; other rows omit it.

abundance | j_gene | d_gene | v_gene | CDR3nt | CDR3aa
once | TRBJ2-4 | TRBD1 | TRBV18 | TGTGCCAGCTCCCGACAGGGAATGGACATTCAGTACTTC | CASSRQGMDIQYF
. | TRBJ2-1 | TRBD2 | TRBV14 | TGTGCCAGCAGCCAGAGTTTAGCGGGAACCCTGTTCTTC | CASSQSLAGTLFF
. | TRBJ2-7 | . | TRBV4-1 | TGCGCCAGCAGCTCCGCGCGGGACTCCTACGAGCAGTACTTC | CASSSARDSYEQYF
once | TRBJ2-1 | TRBD2 | TRBV27 | TGTGCCAGCAGTTTATTGTCTAGCGGAAAATACAATGAGCAGTTCTTC | CASSLLSSGKYNEQFF
few | TRBJ1-2 | . | TRBV19 | TGTGCCAGTAGTGAGGCAGGGTCGCGACACTATGGCTACACCTTC | CASSEAGSRHYGYTF
. | TRBJ1-1 | TRBD1 | TRBV9 | TGTGCCAGCAGCTCAGGGGGAACAGGAGAGATGAACACTGAAGCTTTCTTT | CASSSGGTGEMNTEAFF
. | TRBJ1-3 | TRBD1 | TRBV4-1 | TGCGCCAGCAGACCACAGGGGGAGTCTGGAAACACCATATATTTT | CASRPQGESGNTIYF
. | TRBJ2-3 | TRBD2 | TRBV6-1 | TGTGCCAGCAGTGCGTCTAGCGGGGCAAGCACAGATACGCAGTATTTT | CASSASSGASTDTQYF
. | TRBJ2-7 | TRBD2 | TRBV5-6 | TGTGCCAGCAGCAAGACCCTCGGCGGGAGAGTCAACGAGCAGTACTTC | CASSKTLGGRVNEQYF
. | TRBJ2-5 | . | TRBV30 | TGTGCCTGGACCCCGGTGAGAGGGTTGGAGACCCAGTACTTC | CAWTPVRGLETQYF
. | TRBJ2-2 | . | TRBV5-1 | TGCGCCAGCAGTCCGGGAACTTCTGTGACCGGGGAGCTGTTTTTT | CASSPGTSVTGELFF
. | TRBJ2-1 | TRBD2 | TRBV6-1 | TGTGCCAGCCTCGGTACTGGGAGGGCTCCCAATGAGCAGTTCTTC | CASLGTGRAPNEQFF
. | TRBJ1-2 | TRBD1 | TRBV2 | TGTGCCAGCAGCCCCGACAGGGTGAGGGGCTACACCTTC | CASSPDRVRGYTF
once | TRBJ2-7 | TRBD2 | TRBV5-1 | TGCGCCAGCAGCTTGCGGCGGGAGGGCCTCTTCTACGAGCAGTACTTC | CASSLRREGLFYEQYF
. | TRBJ1-4 | . | TRBV13 | TGTGCCAGCAGCCCAGGGGTTACTGAAAAACTGTTTTTT | CASSPGVTEKLFF
. | TRBJ2-5 | . | TRBV5-5 | TGTGCCAGCATGCACCCGGGACTCCAAGAGACCCAGTACTTC | CASMHPGLQETQYF
. | TRBJ1-4 | TRBD1 | TRBV2 | TGTGCCAGCAGGGAAACAGGGGAAAGAAGTAAACTGTTTTTT | CASRETGERSKLFF
. | TRBJ2-5 | . | TRBV2 | TGTGCCAGCAGTGAACAGGGGGGCGGGGAGACCCAGTACTTC | CASSEQGGGETQYF
. | TRBJ2-1 | TRBD2 | TRBV19 | TGTGCCAGTAGCCCGGGACTAGCGGGGGTCAATGAGCAGTTCTTC | CASSPGLAGVNEQFF
. | TRBJ2-1 | TRBD1 | TRBV29-1 | TGCAGCGCTCATCAGGGGGCAGGGTACAATGAGCAGTTCTTC | CSAHQGAGYNEQFF
. | TRBJ2-3 | TRBD2 | TRBV2 | TGTGCCAGCAGCCAGACTAGCGGGGGCAGGGATACGCAGTATTTT | CASSQTSGGRDTQYF
. | TRBJ2-1 | TRBD2 | TRBV5-1 | TGCGCCAGCAGCGTCTCTAGCGGGAGTGGCTATGAGCAGTTCTTC | CASSVSSGSGYEQFF
once | TRBJ2-5 | . | TRBV5-1 | TGCGCCAGCAGCCCAGGGGGGACCCCGTACCAAGAGACCCAGTACTTC | CASSPGGTPYQETQYF
. | TRBJ2-1 | . | TRBV2 | TGTGCCAGCATTACCGATCCGTCGACTTCGAATGAGCAGTTCTTC | CASITDPSTSNEQFF
. | TRBJ2-7 | TRBD1 | TRBV27 | TGTGCCAGCAGGGACAGGGGGATCTCCTACGAGCAGTACTTC | CASRDRGISYEQYF
. | TRBJ2-7 | . | TRBV28 | TGTGCCAGCAGTCCCAGGCCGGCGAGCGAGCAGTACTTC | CASSPRPASEQYF
. | TRBJ1-2 | TRBD1 | TRBV11-3 | TGTGCCAGCAGCTTAGATGGACAGGGCAGAGGCTACACCTTC | CASSLDGQGRGYTF
few | TRBJ1-5 | . | TRBV28 | TGTGCCAGCACTTTCTTCGGGACACCCGATCAGCCCCAGCATTTT | CASTFFGTPDQPQHF
. | TRBJ2-7 | . | TRBV5-1 | TGCGCCAGCAGCTTGGATGGCAGGAACTTCCCCTACGAGCAGTACTTC | CASSLDGRNFPYEQYF
. | TRBJ2-7 | TRBD1 | TRBV18 | TGTGCCAGCTCACTCGGAATCGGGACAGGCTACGAGCAGTACTTC | CASSLGIGTGYEQYF
. | TRBJ2-1 | . | TRBV13 | TGTGCCAGCAGCACCGGACAGCAGGCTGGTGAGCAGTTCTTC | CASSTGQQAGEQFF
. | TRBJ1-1 | . | TRBV28 | TGTGCCAGCAACCCACCGGGACTTAACACTGAAGCTTTCTTT | CASNPPGLNTEAFF
. | TRBJ2-1 | . | TRBV2 | TGTGCCAGCAGTGAAGCGGGAGTCTGGAACAATGAGCAGTTCTTC | CASSEAGVWNNEQFF
. | TRBJ2-7 | TRBD2 | TRBV19 | TGTGCCAGTAGTATGTCAGGGCTAGCGGGAGTCTACGAGCAGTACTTC | CASSMSGLAGVYEQYF
. | TRBJ2-3 | . | TRBV5-1 | TGCGCCAGCAGCGATCTTACTGGTGATACGCAGTATTTT | CASSDLTGDTQYF
. | TRBJ2-1 | TRBD1 | TRBV6-5 | TGTGCCAGCAGTTACAGGACAGGGGATGAGCAGTTCTTC | CASSYRTGDEQFF
. | TRBJ2-3 | . | TRBV11-3 | TGTGCCAGCAGCTTAGGACTCGGGGACACAGATACGCAGTATTTT | CASSLGLGDTDTQYF
. | TRBJ2-5 | . | TRBV7-9 | TGTGCCAGCAGCTTAGGTGGCGGACAAGAGACCCAGTACTTC | CASSLGGGQETQYF
once | TRBJ2-7 | . | TRBV11-2 | TGTGCCAGCAGTCTAAAATCGGACAGAGCCTACGAGCAGTACTTC | CASSLKSDRAYEQYF
. | TRBJ2-5 | TRBD1 | TRBV6-1 | TGTGCCAGCAGTGAGGACAGGGTTGTGGAGACCCAGTACTTC | CASSEDRVVETQYF
. | TRBJ2-3 | . | TRBV28 | TGTGCCAGCAAGGGGCCCTGGGTCACAGATACGCAGTATTTT | CASKGPWVTDTQYF
once | TRBJ2-1 | TRBD2 | TRBV6-5 | TGTGCCAGCAGTTACGCAACTAGCGGGCCTTACAATGAGCAGTTCTTC | CASSYATSGPYNEQFF
. | TRBJ2-1 | TRBD2 | TRBV5-1 | TGCGCCAGCAGCTTGATCGGGGGGTCCTACAATGAGCAGTTCTTC | CASSLIGGSYNEQFF
once | TRBJ2-1 | . | TRBV19 | TGTGCCAGTAGTATATCCGGAGGCCCCTACAATGAGCAGTTCTTC | CASSISGGPYNEQFF
. | TRBJ2-7 | . | TRBV28 | TGTGCCAGCAGTTTGCAACAGGAGTACGAGCAGTACTTC | CASSLQQEYEQYF
. | TRBJ1-2 | TRBD1 | TRBV29-1 | TGCAGCGCATACACAGGGGGCTTCGTTGGCTACACCTTC | CSAYTGGFVGYTF
. | TRBJ2-7 | TRBD2 | TRBV13 | TGTGCCAGCAGCTTAGGCCTAAGGCTAGCGGGAGTTGGGTACGAGCAGTACTTC | CASSLGLRLAGVGYEQYF
. | TRBJ1-3 | TRBD1 | TRBV5-1 | TGCGCCAGCAGCTCGCCTCGGGACAGGGTCCCACCTTGGTTTGGAAACACCATATATTTT | CASSSPRDRVPPWFGNTIYF
. | TRBJ2-7 | TRBD1 | TRBV19 | TGTGCCAGCTCGCCTACAGGGGGCCTCTACGAGCAGTACTTC | CASSPTGGLYEQYF
. | TRBJ2-5 | TRBD2 | TRBV2 | TGTGCCAGCAGTGAACGGGGAGGGCAAGAGACCCAGTACTTC | CASSERGGQETQYF
once | TRBJ1-1 | TRBD1 | TRBV4-1 | TGCGCCAGCAGCTACCTTAGGACAGGGGACCCGAACACTGAAGCTTTCTTT | CASSYLRTGDPNTEAFF
once | TRBJ2-7 | . | TRBV28 | TGTGCCAGCAGTTTTCCGGGGGGCTCCGGCGAGCAGTACTTC | CASSFPGGSGEQYF
. | TRBJ1-1 | . | TRBV29-1 | TGCAGCGTGGGGGCCCGCATGAACACTGAAGCTTTCTTT | CSVGARMNTEAFF
. | TRBJ2-7 | TRBD2 | TRBV2 | TGTGCCAGCAAGGGGGGCGGGAGGATGTACGAGCAGTACTTC | CASKGGGRMYEQYF
few | TRBJ2-7 | . | TRBV28 | TGTGCCAGCAGTTCCCGCGTGCCTAGAGCCTACGAGCAGTACTTC | CASSSRVPRAYEQYF
. | TRBJ1-2 | TRBD1 | TRBV10-3 | TGTGCCATCAGTGAGTCCACCGGACAGGGTAAGACTGGTGGCTACACCTTC | CAISESTGQGKTGGYTF
. | TRBJ2-7 | . | TRBV6-5 | TGTGCCAGCAGTCCGCAGGGTTTCGTCTACGAGCAGTACTTC | CASSPQGFVYEQYF
. | TRBJ1-4 | . | TRBV6-5 | TGTGCCAGCTGGGCAGGGGTCGGGCAAAAACTGTTTTTT | CASWAGVGQKLFF
. | TRBJ2-3 | TRBD2 | TRBV5-1 | TGCGCCAGCAGCTTGGGGCGGGGGATATACACAGATACGCAGTATTTT | CASSLGRGIYTDTQYF